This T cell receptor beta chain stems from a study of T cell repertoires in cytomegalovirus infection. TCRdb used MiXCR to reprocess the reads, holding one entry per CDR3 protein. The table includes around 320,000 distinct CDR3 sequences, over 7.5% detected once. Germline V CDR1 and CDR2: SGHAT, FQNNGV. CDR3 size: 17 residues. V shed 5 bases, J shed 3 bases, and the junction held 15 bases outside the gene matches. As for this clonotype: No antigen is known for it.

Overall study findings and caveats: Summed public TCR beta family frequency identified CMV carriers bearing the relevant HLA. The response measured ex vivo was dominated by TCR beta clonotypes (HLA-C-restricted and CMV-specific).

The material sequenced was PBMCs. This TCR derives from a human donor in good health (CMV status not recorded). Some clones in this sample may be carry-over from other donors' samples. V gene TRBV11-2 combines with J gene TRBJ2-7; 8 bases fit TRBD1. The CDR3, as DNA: TGTGCCAGCAGCCTAAGTTTACTTAAGGACAGGGTCTACGAGCAGTACTTC. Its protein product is CASSLSLLKDRVYEQYF.